These T cell receptor beta chains were read from a single sample in a study of cytomegalovirus exposure and HLA in healthy donors. Produced via immunoSEQ multiplex PCR; TCRdb's table is partial and in-frame only. The data hold roughly 180,000 clones, with 80% to 85% observed a single time. Specimen: PBMCs. The receptors were gathered from a young man in good health and CMV-seronegative. Each CDR3 is given with its conserved first and last residue. The order of the fields is clone size, V gene, CDR3 length, D gene, J gene, CDR3 protein, CDR3 DNA. D genes are given only for firm matches. Size is stated for part of the rows, as once, few or many counts, or as a class when the clone is expanded.

.	TRBV19	16	TRBD1	TRBJ1-1	CASSIRQGIWNTEAFF	TGTGCCAGTAGTATCCGACAGGGGATTTGGAACACTGAAGCTTTCTTT
.	TRBV19	17	TRBD2	TRBJ2-3	CASSIGPSGRFTDTQYF	TGTGCCAGTAGTATCGGCCCTAGCGGGAGATTTACAGATACGCAGTATTTT
.	TRBV7-2	15	TRBD1	TRBJ2-7	CASSFRQGAAYEQYF	TGTGCCAGCAGCTTCCGACAGGGGGCGGCCTACGAGCAGTACTTC
.	TRBV4-2	15	.	TRBJ1-6	CASSQEGASDSPLHF	TGTGCCAGCAGCCAAGAAGGGGCTTCGGATTCACCCCTCCACTTT
.	TRBV9	15	TRBD1	TRBJ2-1	CASSAQGGPNNEQFF	TGTGCCAGCAGCGCCCAAGGGGGCCCGAACAATGAGCAGTTCTTC
once	TRBV18	16	.	TRBJ1-2	CASSPRLGALDYGYTF	TGTGCCAGCTCACCACGGTTGGGGGCGCTGGACTATGGCTACACCTTC
.	TRBV21-1	15	.	TRBJ2-7	CASSKVAGAVCEQYF	TGTGCCAGCAGCAAAGTTGCGGGAGCCGTCTGTGAGCAGTACTTC
few	TRBV5-1	13	.	TRBJ2-7	CASSGLNEYEQYF	TGCGCCAGCAGCGGCTTGAACGAATACGAGCAGTACTTC
.	TRBV11-2	15	.	TRBJ2-7	CASSLGQPGVDEQYF	TGTGCCAGCAGCTTAGGTCAGCCAGGGGTCGACGAGCAGTACTTC
.	TRBV28	12	.	TRBJ2-3	CASSSVVDTQYF	TGTGCCAGCAGTTCCGTTGTAGATACGCAGTATTTT
few	TRBV7-9	12	TRBD2	TRBJ2-5	CASSGRGRAQYF	TGTGCCAGCAGTGGCCGGGGGAGGGCCCAGTACTTC
.	TRBV6-1	14	.	TRBJ1-2	CASSEVTEAYGYTF	TGTGCCAGCAGTGAGGTGACAGAAGCCTATGGCTACACCTTC
.	TRBV5-6	14	TRBD2	TRBJ2-7	CASSLSRGGVEQYF	TGTGCCAGCAGCTTGTCCCGGGGGGGCGTCGAGCAGTACTTC
.	TRBV5-1	15	.	TRBJ1-1	CASSLWTTPNTEAFF	TGCGCCAGCAGCTTGTGGACAACACCGAACACTGAAGCTTTCTTT
.	TRBV29-1	11	.	TRBJ2-1	CSVVNRDEQFF	TGCAGCGTTGTCAACAGGGATGAGCAGTTCTTC
.	TRBV13	14	.	TRBJ2-1	CASSLGAPGGEQFF	TGTGCCAGCAGCTTAGGGGCACCCGGCGGTGAGCAGTTCTTC
.	TRBV19	20	TRBD2	TRBJ2-3	CASSILWTSGETLGTDTQYF	TGTGCCAGTAGTATCCTATGGACTAGCGGGGAGACTCTCGGCACAGATACGCAGTATTTT